These 17 T cell receptor beta chains were sequenced from one sample in a study of PD-1 blockade in classical Hodgkin lymphoma. Here immunoSEQ multiplex PCR was the method, and the copy in TCRdb shows in-frame clones only, minus some. The sample lists more than 40,000 clones, approximately 80% occurring once. Stated time point: cycle 4 day 1 (C4D1), after 5 to 7 weeks of nivolumab. No patient escaped relapse after autologous stem cell transplantation, and brentuximab vedotin exposure varied. The material was peripheral blood mononuclear cells (PBMCs), obtained before the fourth cycle of nivolumab. The receptors were sampled from a human donor with classical Hodgkin lymphoma.

The CDR3 bases are TGTGCCAGCAGACAATCAGGGGATACGCAGTATTTT. Translation gives CASRQSGDTQYF. The V gene is TRBV5-6, the J gene TRBJ2-3, with D perhaps matching TRBD1 (5 bases). Trimming stripped 5 bases from V and 6 bases from J, with 10 bases between. The CDR3 is 12 residues long. Germline CDR1 reads SGHDT; CDR2 reads YYEEEE.

The V gene is TRBV7-2, the J gene TRBJ1-5; D gene unclear. The V and J ends lost 4 bases and 5 bases respectively, with 9 bases between them. This CDR3 contains 13 residues. CDR1 is SGHTA and CDR2 is FQGNSA in the germline V gene. As DNA, the CDR3 is TGTGCCAGCAGCTCTTGGGCGGATCAGCCCCAGCATTTT. Its translation is CASSSWADQPQHF. Together with reference TRBV7-2 and TRBJ1-5, the CDR3 gives the full variable domain: GAGVSQSPSNKVTEKGKDVELRCDPISGHTALYWYRQSLGQGLEFLIYFQGNSAPDKSGLPSDRFSAERTGGSVSTLTIQRTQQEDSAVYLCASSSWADQPQHFGDGTRLSIL.

This clone has a single count. V usage is TRBV5-1 and J usage is TRBJ1-4, with a possible D match to TRBD1 (5 bases). The germline V gene has CDR1 SGHRS and CDR2 YFSETQ. The CDR3 runs 15 residues. Trimming removed 0 bases from V and 7 bases from J, with 13 bases in between. The CDR3 region has the DNA TGCGCCAGCAGCTTGGACACCCCGACAGCTGAAAAACTGTTTTTT. Translation gives CASSLDTPTAEKLFF. The entire variable domain, with the rest obtained from reference TRBV5-1 and TRBJ1-4, is as follows: KAGVTQTPRYLIKTRGQQVTLSCSPISGHRSVSWYQQTPGQGLQFLFEYFSETQRNKGNFPGRFSGRQFSNSRSEMNVSTLELGDSALYLCASSLDTPTAEKLFFGSGTQLSVL.

The sample holds a few counts of this clone. CDR3 residues: CASSFWSSYNSPLHF. The DNA of the CDR3 is TGTGCCAGCAGTTTCTGGAGCTCCTATAATTCACCCCTCCACTTT. The rearrangement uses TRBV28 and TRBJ1-6, with D uncertain. Germline loops: CDR1 MDHEN, CDR2 SYDVKM. This CDR3 region has 15 residues. Trimming cost V 3 bases and J 0 bases, with 6 bases left between them.

This clone rates as large. This chain uses TRBV7-2 with TRBJ1-2; D is possibly TRBD1 (5 bases). Trimming cost V 3 bases and J 4 bases, with 15 bases left between them. The germline gives CDR1 SGHTA, CDR2 FQGNSA. The CDR3 sequence is 15 residues long. CDR3 residues: CASSLGSGQPYGYTF. In DNA form, the CDR3 reads TGTGCCAGCAGCTTGGGGTCGGGGCAACCCTATGGCTACACCTTC.

The chain is built from TRBV5-1 and TRBJ1-2; perhaps TRBD1 as D (6 bases). Germline values: CDR1 SGHRS, CDR2 YFSETQ. The CDR3 is 13 residues long. V lost 4 bases, J lost 5 bases, and 12 bases lay in between. DNA for the CDR3: TGCGCCAGCAGCACGGACAGAGAATATGGCTACACCTTC. This sequence encodes CASSTDREYGYTF. Full variable domain (rest looked up from reference TRBV5-1 and TRBJ1-2): KAGVTQTPRYLIKTRGQQVTLSCSPISGHRSVSWYQQTPGQGLQFLFEYFSETQRNKGNFPGRFSGRQFSNSRSEMNVSTLELGDSALYLCASSTDREYGYTFGSGTRLTVV.

The rearrangement links TRBV27 to TRBJ1-3, with D hard to call. Germline assignment: CDR1 MNHEY and CDR2 SMNVEV (reference sequence). There are 13 residues in the CDR3. The V gene lost 1 base and the J gene lost 2 bases, with 3 bases spanning the gap. The CDR3 is CASSLYPGNTIYF. In nucleotides, the CDR3 is TGTGCCAGCAGTTTATACCCTGGAAACACCATATATTTT.

This clone was seen a single time. The chain employs TRBV7-2 and TRBJ2-3; D unclear. This CDR3 has 14 residues. V gave up 1 base and J gave up 3 bases, with 8 bases separating them. Germline V gene sequence: CDR1 SGHTA, CDR2 FQGNSA. CDR3 in DNA: TGTGCCAGCAGCTTAGGACCAAAGACAGATACGCAGTATTTT. Encoded protein: CASSLGPKTDTQYF.

The chain uses TRBV7-6 and TRBJ2-3; 10 bases line up with TRBD2. The CDR3 sequence is 15 residues long. Per the germline V gene, CDR1 is SGHVS and CDR2 is FNYEAQ. The V segment lost 5 bases and the J segment 1 base; nucleotides outside the gene matches: 3. The CDR3, as DNA: TGTGCCAGCAGCCTGGGGACTAGCGGCACAGATACGCAGTATTTT. Translated: CASSLGTSGTDTQYF.

The CDR3 DNA reads as TGTGCCAGCAGCTTTGACCTGAACACTGAAGCTTTCTTT. Translation: CASSFDLNTEAFF. This chain connects TRBV7-2 to TRBJ1-1, with D uncertain. CDR3 length equals 13 residues. Germline-derived CDR1 and CDR2 are SGHTA and FQGNSA. Trimming took 3 bases from V and 0 from J, leaving 5 bases between them. The full variable domain, in which reference TRBV7-2 and TRBJ1-1 provide the parts outside the CDR3, is GAGVSQSPSNKVTEKGKDVELRCDPISGHTALYWYRQSLGQGLEFLIYFQGNSAPDKSGLPSDRFSAERTGGSVSTLTIQRTQQEDSAVYLCASSFDLNTEAFFGQGTRLTVV.

The chain links TRBV27 to TRBJ1-5; D may be TRBD1 (5 bases). Deletions cut 3 bases from V and 1 base from J, with 13 bases between. This CDR3 comprises 16 residues. Germline assignment: CDR1 MNHEY and CDR2 SMNVEV (reference sequence). CDR3 sequence: CASSLKGYQSNQPQHF. The DNA for the CDR3 is TGTGCCAGCAGTTTGAAGGGGTATCAAAGCAATCAGCCCCAGCATTTT.

The chain combines TRBV29-1 with TRBJ2-2; TRBD2 agrees at 7 bases. V shed 0 bases, J shed 7 bases, and the junction held 5 bases outside the gene matches. This CDR3 region has 14 residues. Germline assignment: CDR1 SQVTM and CDR2 ANQGSEA. The CDR3 DNA reads as TGCAGCGTTGAAGAGCGGGGGATGGGCGGGGAGCTGTTTTTT. The encoded protein is CSVEERGMGGELFF.

V is TRBV19 and J is TRBJ1-3; 8 bases align to TRBD1. The CDR3 consists of 14 residues. CDR1 is LNHDA and CDR2 is SQIVND in the germline V gene (reference sequence). V lost 6 bases to trimming and J lost 4 bases; unmatched junction nucleotides: 5. The CDR3 bases are TGTGCCAGTAGCCAGGGACAGGTCGGAAACACCATATATTTT. Translation: CASSQGQVGNTIYF.

The CDR3 sequence: CASSPRTELDSGANVLTF. In DNA form, the CDR3 reads TGTGCCAGCAGCCCTCGGACAGAACTGGACTCTGGGGCCAACGTCCTGACTTTC. The rearrangement uses TRBV9 and TRBJ2-6, with D perhaps matching TRBD1 (6 bases). V dropped 4 bases and J dropped 0 bases, with 17 bases sitting between them. Germline CDR1 SGDLS, CDR2 YYNGEE. The CDR3 has 18 amino acids.

This clone was seen a handful of times. The V gene is TRBV4-1, the J gene TRBJ2-5; D assignment may be TRBD1 or TRBD2 (5 bases each). Germline V lookup: CDR1 MGHRA, CDR2 YSYEKL. The V gene lost 2 bases and the J gene lost 1 base, with 8 bases spanning the gap. The CDR3 has 14 residues. The CDR3 spells CASSQRGSQETQYF. The CDR3 DNA is TGCGCCAGCAGCCAACGGGGCAGCCAAGAGACCCAGTACTTC.

The rearrangement links TRBV5-1 to TRBJ2-7; possibly TRBD1 or TRBD2 for D (6 bases each). CDR1 is SGHRS and CDR2 is YFSETQ in the germline V gene. The CDR3 covers 15 residues. V lost 3 bases to trimming and J lost 3 bases, with 16 bases between them. The CDR3 DNA reads TGCGCCAGCAGCTCCTCAGGAGGGGGTAGCTACGAGCAGTACTTC. Its translation: CASSSSGGGSYEQYF.

The table lists this clone with a few counts. CDR3 protein: CASSFGTGDRGSNQPQHF. Written as DNA, the CDR3 is TGTGCCAGCAGTTTTGGTACAGGGGACCGAGGGAGCAATCAGCCCCAGCATTTT. The chain joins TRBV28 to TRBJ1-5; 7 positions match TRBD1. The CDR3 sequence is 18 residues long. V was clipped by 3 bases and J by 1 base; unmatched bases: 12. Germline assignment: CDR1 MDHEN and CDR2 SYDVKM.